The rows below give T cell receptor beta chains drawn from one sample of a study of cytomegalovirus exposure and HLA in healthy donors. Repertoires were generated with immunoSEQ multiplex PCR, while TCRdb's copy carries only in-frame clones and drops some. The specimen's table records roughly 110,000 clones. Source material: PBMCs. These receptors were obtained from a man aged 40-49 years in good health and CMV-seropositive. CDR3s include the opening cysteine and the closing phenylalanine or tryptophan. Each record gives: J gene, V gene, D gene, CDR3 protein, CDR3 DNA. D genes are given only for firm matches.

>TRBJ2-2|TRBV29-1|NA
CSVGSGGELFF
TGCAGCGTTGGCTCCGGCGGGGAGCTGTTTTTT
>TRBJ1-2|TRBV7-8|NA
CASSFSTGISKLSGYTF
TGTGCCAGCAGCTTTAGTACAGGGATATCGAAACTATCTGGCTACACCTTC
>TRBJ1-2|TRBV6-1|NA
CASSEQGGYGYTF
TGTGCCAGCAGTGAACAAGGGGGTTATGGCTACACCTTC
>TRBJ1-2|TRBV28|NA
CASQGGASDGYTF
TGTGCCAGCCAAGGAGGGGCGAGTGATGGCTACACCTTC
>TRBJ1-3|TRBV5-4|NA
CASSPGFMMSSGNTIYF
TGTGCCAGCAGCCCGGGTTTTATGATGTCCTCTGGAAACACCATATATTTT
>TRBJ1-3|TRBV29-1|TRBD1
CSGTVGNTIYF
TGCAGTGGGACAGTAGGAAACACCATATATTTT
>TRBJ1-2|TRBV6-5|NA
CASSYSKRLGVYGYTF
TGTGCCAGCAGTTACTCGAAACGGCTGGGCGTCTATGGCTACACCTTC
>TRBJ1-4|TRBV6-6|NA
CASSYSAATNEKLFF
TGTGCCAGCAGTTACTCGGCAGCAACTAATGAAAAACTGTTTTTT
>TRBJ1-1|TRBV5-1|NA
CASSLGPGWVNTEAFF
TGCGCCAGCAGCTTGGGGCCCGGGTGGGTGAACACTGAAGCTTTCTTT
>TRBJ1-2|TRBV5-8|NA
CASTGQLGYGYTF
TGTGCCAGCACCGGACAGTTGGGCTATGGCTACACCTTC
>TRBJ2-2|TRBV9|NA
CASSVRPGAGELFF
TGTGCCAGCAGCGTACGACCCGGGGCCGGGGAGCTGTTTTTT
>TRBJ2-6|TRBV7-9|TRBD1
CASSAQGAGGANVLTF
TGTGCCAGCAGCGCACAGGGGGCTGGTGGGGCCAACGTCCTGACTTTC
>TRBJ1-5|TRBV5-8|TRBD1
CASSTFRTGPGQPQHF
TGTGCCAGCAGTACATTCCGGACAGGACCCGGTCAGCCCCAGCATTTT
>TRBJ2-2|TRBV7-2|NA
CASSYHRDGGELFF
TGTGCCAGCAGCTACCACAGGGATGGCGGGGAGCTGTTTTTT
>TRBJ2-5|TRBV18|NA
CASSLTAGSLGETQYF
TGTGCCAGCTCACTAACGGCCGGGAGCTTAGGGGAGACCCAGTACTTC
>TRBJ2-1|TRBV6-6|NA
CASSLLPIDNEQFF
TGTGCCAGCAGCCTGCTACCAATAGACAATGAGCAGTTCTTC
>TRBJ2-5|TRBV29-1|TRBD2
CSVSGTMETQYF
TGCAGCGTTTCCGGGACTATGGAGACCCAGTACTTC
>TRBJ2-2|TRBV7-8|TRBD2
CASSLALRESTGELFF
TGTGCCAGCAGCTTAGCGTTGCGGGAGAGCACCGGGGAGCTGTTTTTT
>TRBJ1-5|TRBV30|TRBD1
CAWSEGAGGSPQHF
TGTGCCTGGAGTGAAGGGGCAGGGGGCTCGCCCCAGCATTTT
>TRBJ2-2|TRBV28|NA
CASRLISGELFF
TGTGCCAGCAGACTAATCAGCGGGGAGCTGTTTTTT
>TRBJ2-5|TRBV19|TRBD1
CASSIGTGGVETQYF
TGTGCCAGTAGTATAGGGACAGGGGGCGTGGAGACCCAGTACTTC
>TRBJ1-1|TRBV11-2|TRBD1
CASSFTGGVSTEAFF
TGTGCCAGCAGCTTTACAGGGGGCGTGAGTACTGAAGCTTTCTTT
>TRBJ1-5|TRBV28|TRBD1
CASSLRTGGGNQPQHF
TGTGCCAGCAGTTTACGGACAGGTGGGGGCAATCAGCCCCAGCATTTT
>TRBJ1-5|TRBV2|TRBD1
CASSAEGAGQPQHF
TGTGCCAGCAGTGCTGAGGGGGCAGGACAGCCCCAGCATTTT
>TRBJ2-7|TRBV5-1|NA
CASRVASDSYYEQYF
TGCGCCAGCCGGGTGGCCTCCGACAGCTACTACGAGCAGTACTTC
>TRBJ2-7|TRBV4-1|TRBD1
CASSPRQGAHEQYF
TGCGCCAGCAGCCCGCGACAGGGGGCCCACGAGCAGTACTTC
>TRBJ2-7|TRBV7-2|TRBD2
CASSWGLAGDEQYF
TGTGCCAGCAGCTGGGGACTAGCGGGAGACGAGCAGTACTTC
>TRBJ1-2|TRBV5-1|NA
CASSLGQWSFNYGYTF
TGCGCCAGCAGCTTGGGGCAGTGGAGCTTTAACTATGGCTACACCTTC
>TRBJ2-1|TRBV18|NA
CASSRMTNNEQFF
TGTGCCAGCTCACGTATGACTAACAATGAGCAGTTCTTC
>TRBJ2-7|TRBV7-2|NA
CASSLVGGAPSSYEQYF
TGTGCCAGCAGCTTAGTTGGCGGGGCCCCGAGCTCCTACGAGCAGTACTTC
>TRBJ1-2|TRBV7-8|NA
CASSLTENYGYTF
TGTGCCAGCAGCTTGACAGAGAACTATGGCTACACCTTC
>TRBJ2-7|TRBV10-2|NA
CASSVQVRGYEQYF
TGCGCCAGCAGTGTGCAAGTACGGGGATACGAGCAGTACTTC
>TRBJ1-3|TRBV9|NA
CASSEGMTFLSGNTIYF
TGTGCCAGCAGCGAGGGGATGACCTTCCTCTCTGGAAACACCATATATTTT